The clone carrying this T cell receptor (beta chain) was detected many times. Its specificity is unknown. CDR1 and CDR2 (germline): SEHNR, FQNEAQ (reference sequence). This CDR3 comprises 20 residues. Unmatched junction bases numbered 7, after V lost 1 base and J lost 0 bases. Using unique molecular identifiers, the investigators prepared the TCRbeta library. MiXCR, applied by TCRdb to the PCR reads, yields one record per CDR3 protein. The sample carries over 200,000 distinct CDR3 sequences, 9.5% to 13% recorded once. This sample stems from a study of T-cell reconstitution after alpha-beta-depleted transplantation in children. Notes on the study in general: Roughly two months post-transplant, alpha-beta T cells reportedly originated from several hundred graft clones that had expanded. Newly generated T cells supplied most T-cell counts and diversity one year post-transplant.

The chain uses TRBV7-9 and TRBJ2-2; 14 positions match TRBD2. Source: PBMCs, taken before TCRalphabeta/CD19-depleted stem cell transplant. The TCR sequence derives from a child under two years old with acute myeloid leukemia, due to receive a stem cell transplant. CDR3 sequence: CASSLGLTSGRASNTGELFF. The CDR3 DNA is TGTGCCAGCAGCTTAGGATTGACTAGCGGGAGGGCCTCGAACACCGGGGAGCTGTTTTTT. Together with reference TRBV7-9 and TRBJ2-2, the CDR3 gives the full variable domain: DTGVSQNPRHKITKRGQNVTFRCDPISEHNRLYWYRQTLGQGPEFLTYFQNEAQLEKSRLLSDRFSAERPKGSFSTLEIQRTEQGDSAMYLCASSLGLTSGRASNTGELFFGEGSRLTVL.